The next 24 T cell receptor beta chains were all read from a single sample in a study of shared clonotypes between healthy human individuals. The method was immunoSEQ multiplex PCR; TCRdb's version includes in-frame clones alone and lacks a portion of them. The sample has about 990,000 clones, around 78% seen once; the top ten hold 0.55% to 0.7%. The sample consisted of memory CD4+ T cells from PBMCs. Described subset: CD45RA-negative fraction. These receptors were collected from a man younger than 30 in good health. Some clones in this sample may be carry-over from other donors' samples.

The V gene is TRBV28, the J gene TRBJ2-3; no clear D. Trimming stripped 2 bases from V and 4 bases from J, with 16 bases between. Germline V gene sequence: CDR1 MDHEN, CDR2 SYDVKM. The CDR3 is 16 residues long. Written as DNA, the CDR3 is TGTGCCAGCAGTTTAATCGATTTAATCACCGCAGATACGCAGTATTTT. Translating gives CASSLIDLITADTQYF.

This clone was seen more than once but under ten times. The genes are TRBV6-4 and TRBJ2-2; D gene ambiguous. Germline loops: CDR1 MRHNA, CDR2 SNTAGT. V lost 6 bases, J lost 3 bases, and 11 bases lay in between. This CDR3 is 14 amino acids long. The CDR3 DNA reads TGTGCCAGCAGCACATCGACTGACACCGGGGAGCTGTTTTTT. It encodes CASSTSTDTGELFF.

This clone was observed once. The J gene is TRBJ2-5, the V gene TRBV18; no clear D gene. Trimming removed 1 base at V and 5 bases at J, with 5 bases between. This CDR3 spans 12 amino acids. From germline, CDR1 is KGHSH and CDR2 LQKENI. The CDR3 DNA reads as TGTGCCAGCTCACCACAAGTTGAGACCCAGTACTTC. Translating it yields CASSPQVETQYF.

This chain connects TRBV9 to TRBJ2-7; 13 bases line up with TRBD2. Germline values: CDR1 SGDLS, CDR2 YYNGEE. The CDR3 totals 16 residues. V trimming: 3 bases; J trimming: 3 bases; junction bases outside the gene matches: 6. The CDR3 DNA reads TGTGCCAGCAGCGCCGGGACTAGCGGGAACTACTACGAGCAGTACTTC. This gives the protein CASSAGTSGNYYEQYF.

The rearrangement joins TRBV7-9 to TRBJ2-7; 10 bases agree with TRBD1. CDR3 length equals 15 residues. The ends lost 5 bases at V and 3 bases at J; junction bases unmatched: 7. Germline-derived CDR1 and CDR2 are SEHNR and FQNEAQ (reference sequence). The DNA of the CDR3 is TGTGCCAGCAGCCCCCGGGGACAGGGGAACTACGAGCAGTACTTC. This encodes CASSPRGQGNYEQYF.

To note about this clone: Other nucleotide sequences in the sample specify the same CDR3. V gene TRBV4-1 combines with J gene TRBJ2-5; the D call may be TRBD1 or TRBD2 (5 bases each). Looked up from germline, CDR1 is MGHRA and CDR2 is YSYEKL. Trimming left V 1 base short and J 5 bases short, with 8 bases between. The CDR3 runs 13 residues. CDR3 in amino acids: CASSQARGETQYF. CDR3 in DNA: TGCGCCAGCAGCCAAGCCCGGGGCGAGACCCAGTACTTC.

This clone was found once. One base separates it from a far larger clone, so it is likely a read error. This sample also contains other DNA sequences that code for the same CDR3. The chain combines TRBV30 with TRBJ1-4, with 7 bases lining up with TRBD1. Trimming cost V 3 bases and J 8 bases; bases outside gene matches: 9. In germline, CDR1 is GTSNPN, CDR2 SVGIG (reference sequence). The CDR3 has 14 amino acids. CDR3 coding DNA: TGTGCCTGGAGCCTAACAGGGGCGGAGGAAAAACTGTTTTTT. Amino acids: CAWSLTGAEEKLFF.

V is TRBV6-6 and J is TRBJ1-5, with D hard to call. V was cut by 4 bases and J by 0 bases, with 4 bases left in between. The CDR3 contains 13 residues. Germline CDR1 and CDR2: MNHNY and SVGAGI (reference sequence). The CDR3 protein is CASSFDSNQPQHF. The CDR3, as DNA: TGTGCCAGCAGTTTCGATAGCAATCAGCCCCAGCATTTT.

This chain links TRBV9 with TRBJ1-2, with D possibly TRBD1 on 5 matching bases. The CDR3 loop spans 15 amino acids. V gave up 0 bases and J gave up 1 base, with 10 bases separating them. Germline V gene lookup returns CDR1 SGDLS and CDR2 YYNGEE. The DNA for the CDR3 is TGTGCCAGCAGCGTAGGACCCGACAGTAACTATGGCTACACCTTC. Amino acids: CASSVGPDSNYGYTF.

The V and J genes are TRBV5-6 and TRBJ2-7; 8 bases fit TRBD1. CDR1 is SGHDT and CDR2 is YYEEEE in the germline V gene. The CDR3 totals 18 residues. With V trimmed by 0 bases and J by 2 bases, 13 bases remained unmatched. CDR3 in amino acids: CASSLEEPGGFNPYEQYF. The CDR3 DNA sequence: TGTGCCAGCAGCTTGGAGGAGCCAGGGGGCTTCAACCCCTACGAGCAGTACTTC.

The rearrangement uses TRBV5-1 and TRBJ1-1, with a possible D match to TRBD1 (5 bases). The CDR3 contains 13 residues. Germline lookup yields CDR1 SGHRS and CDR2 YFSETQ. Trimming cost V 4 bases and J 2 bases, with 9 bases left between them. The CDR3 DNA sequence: TGCGCCAGCAGCGGCGGGGGAAACACTGAAGCTTTCTTT. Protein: CASSGGGNTEAFF.

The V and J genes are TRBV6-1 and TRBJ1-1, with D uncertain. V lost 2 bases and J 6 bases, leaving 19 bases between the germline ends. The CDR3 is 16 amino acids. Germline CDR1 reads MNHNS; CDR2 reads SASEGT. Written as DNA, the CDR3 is TGTGCCAGCAGTGAATTTGGGATCGGAGTTAGCGCTGAAGCTTTCTTT. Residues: CASSEFGIGVSAEAFF.

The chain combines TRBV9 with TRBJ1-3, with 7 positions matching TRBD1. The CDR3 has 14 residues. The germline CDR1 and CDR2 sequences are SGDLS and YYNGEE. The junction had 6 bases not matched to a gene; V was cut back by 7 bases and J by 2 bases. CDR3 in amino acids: CASGEGAAGNTIYF. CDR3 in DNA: TGTGCCAGCGGGGAGGGGGCGGCTGGAAACACCATATATTTT.

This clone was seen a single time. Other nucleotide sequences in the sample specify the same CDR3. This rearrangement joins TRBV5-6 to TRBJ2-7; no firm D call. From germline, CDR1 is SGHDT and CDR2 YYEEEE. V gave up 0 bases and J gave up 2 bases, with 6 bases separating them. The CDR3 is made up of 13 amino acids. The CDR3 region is CASSLGRTYEQYF. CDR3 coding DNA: TGTGCCAGCAGCTTGGGACGAACCTACGAGCAGTACTTC. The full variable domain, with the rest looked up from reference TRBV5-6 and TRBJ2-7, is DAGVTQSPTHLIKTRGQQVTLRCSPKSGHDTVSWYQQALGQGPQFIFQYYEEEERQRGNFPDRFSGHQFPNYSSELNVNALLLGDSALYLCASSLGRTYEQYFGPGTRLTVT.

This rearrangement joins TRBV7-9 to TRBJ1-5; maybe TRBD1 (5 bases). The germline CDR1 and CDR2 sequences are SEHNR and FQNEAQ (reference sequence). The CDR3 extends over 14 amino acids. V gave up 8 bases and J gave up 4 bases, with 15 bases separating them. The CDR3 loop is CASGGTGVNQPQHF. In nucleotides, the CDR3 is TGTGCCAGCGGAGGGACGGGCGTGAATCAGCCCCAGCATTTT.

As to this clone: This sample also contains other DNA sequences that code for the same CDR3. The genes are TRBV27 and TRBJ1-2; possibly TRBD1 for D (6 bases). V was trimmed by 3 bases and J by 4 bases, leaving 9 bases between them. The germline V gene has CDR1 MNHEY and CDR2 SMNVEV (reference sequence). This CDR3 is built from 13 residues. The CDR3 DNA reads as TGTGCCAGCAGTTTGAGGGGGGGCTATGGCTACACCTTC. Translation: CASSLRGGYGYTF.

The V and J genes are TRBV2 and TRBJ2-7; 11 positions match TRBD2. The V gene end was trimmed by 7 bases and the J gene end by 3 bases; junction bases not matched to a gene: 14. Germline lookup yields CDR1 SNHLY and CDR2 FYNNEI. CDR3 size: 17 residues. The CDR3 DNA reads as TGTGCCAGCATGGGGGCCGGGACTAGCGGCCGGGGCTACGAGCAGTACTTC. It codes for CASMGAGTSGRGYEQYF.

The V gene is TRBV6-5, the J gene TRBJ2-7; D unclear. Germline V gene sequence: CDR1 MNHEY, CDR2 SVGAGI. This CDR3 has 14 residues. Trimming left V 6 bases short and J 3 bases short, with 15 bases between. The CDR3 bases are TGTGCCAGCAGCAAGAAACTTGGATTCTACGAGCAGTACTTC. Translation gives CASSKKLGFYEQYF.

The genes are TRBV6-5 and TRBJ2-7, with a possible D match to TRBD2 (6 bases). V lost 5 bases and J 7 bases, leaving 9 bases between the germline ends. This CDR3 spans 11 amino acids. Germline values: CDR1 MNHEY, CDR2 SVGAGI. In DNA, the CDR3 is TGTGCCAGCAGTCTGGCGGGGGAGCAGTACTTC. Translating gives CASSLAGEQYF.

CDR3 sequence: CASSETGGEGTQYF. In DNA, the CDR3 is TGTGCCAGCAGTGAAACGGGCGGAGAAGGGACCCAGTACTTC. This sequence joins TRBV2 and TRBJ2-5; D remains unclear. CDR1 is SNHLY, CDR2 FYNNEI, per germline. The CDR3 contains 14 residues. With 2 bases removed from V and 7 bases from J, the gap between germline ends came to 14 bases.

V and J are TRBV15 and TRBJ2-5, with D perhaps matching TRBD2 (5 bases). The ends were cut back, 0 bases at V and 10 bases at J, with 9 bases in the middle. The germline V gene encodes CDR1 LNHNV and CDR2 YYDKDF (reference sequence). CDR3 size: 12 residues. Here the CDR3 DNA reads TGTGCCACCAGCAGAGATGGCGGACTCCAGTACTTC. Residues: CATSRDGGLQYF.

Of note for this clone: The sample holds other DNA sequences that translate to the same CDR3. This chain's CDR3 is CASSPGQVYEQYF. CDR3 bases: TGTGCCAGCTCACCGGGACAGGTATACGAGCAGTACTTC. V is TRBV18 and J is TRBJ2-7; TRBD1 matches at 8 bases. The CDR3 runs to 13 residues. V lost 3 bases, J lost 4 bases, and 2 bases stayed unmatched. Germline V gene data show CDR1 as KGHSH and CDR2 as LQKENI.

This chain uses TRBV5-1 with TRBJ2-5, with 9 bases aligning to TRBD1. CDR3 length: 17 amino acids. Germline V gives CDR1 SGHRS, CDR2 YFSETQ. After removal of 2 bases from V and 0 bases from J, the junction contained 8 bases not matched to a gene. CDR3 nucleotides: TGCGCCAGCAGCTTATTCCTGGGACAGGGAAACCAAGAGACCCAGTACTTC. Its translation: CASSLFLGQGNQETQYF. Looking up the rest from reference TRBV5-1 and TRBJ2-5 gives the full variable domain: KAGVTQTPRYLIKTRGQQVTLSCSPISGHRSVSWYQQTPGQGLQFLFEYFSETQRNKGNFPGRFSGRQFSNSRSEMNVSTLELGDSALYLCASSLFLGQGNQETQYFGPGTRLLVL.

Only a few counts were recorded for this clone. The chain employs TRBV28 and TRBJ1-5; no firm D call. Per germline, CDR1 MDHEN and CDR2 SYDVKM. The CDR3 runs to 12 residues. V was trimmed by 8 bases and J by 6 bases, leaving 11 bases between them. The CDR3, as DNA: TGTGCCAGCCACGTCTCGAGTCAGCCCCAGCATTTT. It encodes CASHVSSQPQHF.